This T cell receptor beta chain was retrieved from a study of a mutant IDH1 vaccine in newly diagnosed glioma. The wider study: The first vaccination came 4-6 weeks after radiotherapy alone, or with temozolomide cycles.

As to this clone: Antigen unknown.

This sample's time point: week 35, safety follow-up. Every vaccination contained 300 ug of the mutant IDH1 20-mer peptide and was paired with topical imiquimod. The protocol was immunoSEQ multiplex PCR, while the TCRdb copy is restricted to in-frame clones and leaves out a portion. In the table there are roughly 60,000 clones, 60% to 75% of which are singletons. The source of this sequence is a man between 45 and 60 years old with glioma. This material consisted of PBMCs, taken from a glioma patient whose treatment included an IDH1 peptide vaccine.

The DNA of the CDR3 is TGTGCCAGCAGTTACTCAGGACAGGGACCCTACGAGCAGTACTTC. It is translated as CASSYSGQGPYEQYF. This rearrangement joins TRBV6-5 to TRBJ2-7; 8 bases line up with TRBD1. Germline CDR1 MNHEY, CDR2 SVGAGI. The CDR3 loop spans 15 amino acids. The J segment lost 2 bases and the V segment lost 0 bases, leaving 3 bases of the junction unmatched.